This T cell receptor (beta chain) emerged from a study of cytomegalovirus exposure and HLA in healthy donors. About the research overall: A previous analysis identified about 110 million unique TCR beta sequences derived from some 200 million T cells. Overall study findings and caveats: Later findings reportedly placed an Asian-associated ancestry cluster below the roughly 730-donor mean for N-insertions.

The germline CDR1 and CDR2 sequences are MNHNY and SVGAGI (reference sequence). The V end lost 7 bases, the J end lost 3 bases, and 10 bases lay between the germline ends. This CDR3 has 14 residues. The PCR employed 60 Vbeta primers together with 13 Jbeta primers. Clones were read by immunoSEQ multiplex PCR, and TCRdb kept only the in-frame ones, dropping some. This table holds 150,000 to 180,000 clones, 74% found once. Regarding this clone: Its cognate antigen is unknown.

This sequence was found in a man under 40 in good health and CMV-seronegative. The sequenced sample consisted of PBMCs. This chain uses TRBV6-6 with TRBJ1-6, with D possibly being TRBD1 (5 bases). DNA of the CDR3: TGTGCCAGCACCCTAGGGGTCTATAATTCACCCCTCCACTTT. It codes for CASTLGVYNSPLHF.